The next 30 T cell receptor beta chains were all read from a single sample in a study of blood T cell repertoires in COVID-19. Data came from immunoSEQ multiplex PCR; TCRdb stores just in-frame clones and leaves some out. The repertoire consists of about 53,000 clones, with around nine tenths occurring once and the leading ten covering under 5%. Material for sequencing was peripheral blood. These TCRs come from a man aged 45-65 years with acute or convalescent COVID-19.

The rearrangement joins TRBV4-1 to TRBJ1-2; D perhaps matches TRBD1 (6 bases). The CDR3 sequence is 14 residues long. In germline, CDR1 is MGHRA, CDR2 YSYEKL. The ends were cut back, 4 bases at V and 1 base at J, with 10 bases in the middle. CDR3 nucleotides: TGCGCCAGCAGCCCGTACAGGGATAACTATGGCTACACCTTC. Amino acids: CASSPYRDNYGYTF.

The chain couples TRBV11-3 to TRBJ1-1; D call uncertain. The V gene's germline CDR1 is SGHNT and CDR2 YENEEA. Trimming removed 0 bases from V and 1 base from J, with 6 bases in between. The CDR3 extends over 14 amino acids. The CDR3 reads CASSLEGRNTEAFF. The CDR3 bases are TGTGCCAGCAGCTTAGAAGGGAGGAACACTGAAGCTTTCTTT.

The chain is built from TRBV3-1 (or the pseudogene TRBV3-2) and TRBJ2-5; D gene uncertain. The germline CDR1 and CDR2 sequences are LGHDT and YNNKEL (reference sequence). Trimming pared 1 base from V and 5 bases from J, leaving 8 bases between. The CDR3 totals 13 residues. The CDR3 nucleotides are TGTGCCAGCAGCCAAGCCGAGAGGGAGACCCAGTACTTC. It specifies CASSQAERETQYF.

The chain is built from TRBV30 and TRBJ2-1; 10 bases map to TRBD1. The CDR3 extends over 14 amino acids. Losses at the gene ends were 0 bases for V and 7 bases for J; bases not matched to a gene: 3. Germline V gives CDR1 GTSNPN, CDR2 SVGIG (reference sequence). The CDR3 sequence: CAWSVRTGGNEQFF. CDR3 DNA: TGTGCCTGGAGTGTTAGGACAGGGGGGAATGAGCAGTTCTTC.

The chain carries TRBV18 and TRBJ1-1; a weak D match, TRBD1 (5 bases). Germline V gene data show CDR1 as KGHSH and CDR2 as LQKENI. The length of the CDR3 is 15 residues. The V end lost 2 bases, the J end lost 5 bases, and 15 bases lay between the germline ends. CDR3 bases: TGTGCCAGCTCACCAATACAGGTGGGTTCGACTGAAGCTTTCTTT. Amino acids: CASSPIQVGSTEAFF.

The chain carries TRBV9 and TRBJ1-6, with D maybe TRBD1 (5 bases). CDR1 is SGDLS and CDR2 is YYNGEE in the germline V gene. V lost 3 bases and J lost 7, with 14 bases in between. The CDR3 spans 15 residues. The CDR3 DNA reads as TGTGCCAGCAGCGGGGGGGACGGACTAAATTCACCCCTCCACTTT. Translated, it gives CASSGGDGLNSPLHF.

This clone occurred once. The chain combines TRBV6-8 with TRBJ2-1; TRBD2 aligns across 12 bases. Trimming cost V 6 bases and J 5 bases; bases outside gene matches: 5. The CDR3 spans 15 residues. CDR1 and CDR2 from the germline V gene are MNHGY and SAAAGT. The CDR3: CASSSRLAGDNEQFF. The CDR3 bases are TGTGCCAGCAGCTCAAGACTAGCGGGGGACAATGAGCAGTTCTTC.

The chain carries TRBV27 and TRBJ1-1; D not resolved. This CDR3 contains 14 residues. V lost 5 bases, J lost 6 bases, and 16 bases lay in between. Germline values: CDR1 MNHEY, CDR2 SMNVEV (reference sequence). The CDR3 nucleotides read TGTGCCAGCAGTATTCTCGGTGGAGGCGCTGAAGCTTTCTTT. It yields the protein CASSILGGGAEAFF.

The rearrangement uses TRBV11-2 and TRBJ2-1, with 8 nucleotides matching TRBD2. Germline lookup yields CDR1 SGHAT and CDR2 FQNNGV. Losses at the gene ends were 0 bases for V and 5 bases for J; bases not matched to a gene: 3. The CDR3 covers 15 residues. This CDR3 is CASSLELAGNNEQFF. CDR3 in DNA: TGTGCCAGCAGCTTAGAATTAGCGGGGAACAATGAGCAGTTCTTC.

This CDR3 is CASGLQGNTEAFF. Written as DNA, the CDR3 is TGTGCCAGCGGATTACAGGGAAACACTGAAGCTTTCTTT. This sequence joins TRBV12-3 or TRBV12-4 and TRBJ1-1; maybe TRBD1 (6 bases). This CDR3 spans 13 amino acids. Trimming took off 8 bases at V and 2 bases at J, with 12 bases between the two ends.

This sequence joins TRBV4-1 and TRBJ2-1, with 8 positions matching TRBD2. Germline CDR1 is MGHRA and CDR2 is YSYEKL. J was trimmed by 6 bases and V by 2 bases; bases with no gene match: 9. The CDR3 runs to 16 residues. The CDR3 spells CASSQSAGGPTNEQFF. The CDR3 nucleotides read TGCGCCAGCAGCCAAAGTGCGGGGGGCCCTACCAATGAGCAGTTCTTC.

The rearrangement links TRBV19 to TRBJ1-2; D is uncertain. Per the germline V gene, CDR1 is LNHDA and CDR2 is SQIVND (reference sequence). V was pared by 3 bases and J by 1 base, with 6 bases between. The CDR3 length is 13 residues. CDR3 sequence: CASSITVNYGYTF. The CDR3 bases are TGTGCCAGTAGTATTACAGTTAACTATGGCTACACCTTC.

In its sample, this clone was seen a few times. J is TRBJ2-5 and V is TRBV4-1; D may be TRBD2 (5 bases). The germline V gene encodes CDR1 MGHRA and CDR2 YSYEKL. The V end was cut by 0 bases, the J end by 2 bases, with 10 bases between. The CDR3 has 15 amino acids. CDR3 loop: CASSQDPPGQETQYF. The CDR3 DNA reads TGCGCCAGCAGCCAAGACCCCCCGGGACAAGAGACCCAGTACTTC.

This chain connects TRBV19 to TRBJ2-2; 8 nucleotides line up with TRBD1. CDR3 length: 15 amino acids. Germline V gives CDR1 LNHDA, CDR2 SQIVND (reference sequence). With 7 bases clipped from V and 4 bases from J, the junction kept 8 bases outside the gene matches. CDR3 sequence (DNA): TGTGCCAGTAAGAGCGCAGGGGGCCTCACCGGGGAGCTGTTTTTT. This translates into CASKSAGGLTGELFF.

This clone was seen more than once but under ten times. J is TRBJ1-6 and V is TRBV3-1 (or the pseudogene TRBV3-2), with D unclear. Germline V gene sequence: CDR1 LGHDT, CDR2 YNNKEL (reference sequence). The CDR3 has 14 amino acids. Trimming left V 0 bases short and J 8 bases short, with 8 bases between. DNA for the CDR3: TGTGCCAGCAGCCAAGATTTTACGGATTCACCCCTCCACTTT. Translating gives CASSQDFTDSPLHF.

The chain combines TRBV2 with TRBJ1-6; 10 bases fit TRBD1. After removal of 7 bases from V and 12 bases from J, the junction contained 9 bases not matched to a gene. This CDR3 is 14 amino acids long. The germline CDR1 and CDR2 sequences are SNHLY and FYNNEI. The CDR3 region is CASTPGTGDGPLHF. CDR3 coding DNA: TGTGCCAGCACCCCCGGGACAGGGGATGGACCCCTCCACTTT.

V and J are TRBV9 and TRBJ1-2; 8 bases are a match to TRBD1. The CDR3 consists of 15 residues. The ends lost 4 bases at V and 7 bases at J; junction bases unmatched: 12. CDR1 SGDLS and CDR2 YYNGEE come from the germline V gene. The CDR3 DNA reads TGTGCCAGCAGCCCCGCCTTCCAGGGGGCGCTTGGCTACACCTTC. This gives the protein CASSPAFQGALGYTF.

V is TRBV13 and J is TRBJ2-1; 7 bases fit TRBD1. The CDR3 spans 15 residues. V trimming: 2 bases; J trimming: 4 bases; junction bases outside the gene matches: 5. The V gene's germline CDR1 is PRHDT and CDR2 FYEKMQ (reference sequence). Written as DNA, the CDR3 is TGTGCCAGCAGCTTATCGGGACAGAGATACAATGAGCAGTTCTTC. Translated, it gives CASSLSGQRYNEQFF.

This chain links TRBV3-1 (or the pseudogene TRBV3-2) with TRBJ2-1; D possibly corresponds to TRBD2 (5 bases). Trimming cost V 3 bases and J 8 bases, with 17 bases left between them. The germline V gene has CDR1 LGHDT and CDR2 YNNKEL (reference sequence). This CDR3 is 15 amino acids long. The CDR3 DNA follows: TGTGCCAGCAGCCACCCGGGATCACTATCCCATGAGCAGTTCTTC. Protein: CASSHPGSLSHEQFF.

A single count supports this clone. The chain uses TRBV5-1 and TRBJ2-5; 10 positions match TRBD1. CDR3 length equals 18 residues. CDR1 is SGHRS, CDR2 YFSETQ, per germline. V lost 0 bases to trimming and J lost 2 bases; unmatched junction nucleotides: 10. Here the CDR3 reads CASSLVRGRDRGQETQYF. CDR3 coding DNA: TGCGCCAGCAGCTTGGTTCGGGGGCGGGACAGGGGACAAGAGACCCAGTACTTC. Combining the CDR3 with reference TRBV5-1 and TRBJ2-5 gives the whole variable domain KAGVTQTPRYLIKTRGQQVTLSCSPISGHRSVSWYQQTPGQGLQFLFEYFSETQRNKGNFPGRFSGRQFSNSRSEMNVSTLELGDSALYLCASSLVRGRDRGQETQYFGPGTRLLVL.

The J gene is TRBJ2-7, the V gene TRBV5-1; 12 bases align to TRBD1. The CDR3 sequence is 16 residues long. V shed 4 bases and J 6 bases; nucleotides not matched to a gene: 11. Germline V gene data show CDR1 as SGHRS and CDR2 as YFSETQ. This CDR3 reads CASSRSGGTGGLEQYF. The CDR3 coding sequence is TGCGCCAGCAGCCGGAGCGGGGGGACAGGGGGCCTCGAGCAGTACTTC.

The rearrangement links TRBV19 to TRBJ1-2; a possible D gene is TRBD1 (6 bases). From germline, CDR1 is LNHDA and CDR2 SQIVND (reference sequence). This CDR3 contains 13 residues. Trimming cost V 7 bases and J 1 base, with 10 bases left between them. The CDR3 bases are TGTGCCAGTAAGCAACAGGGTAACTATGGCTACACCTTC. This codes for CASKQQGNYGYTF.

The gene calls are TRBV5-5 and TRBJ1-2; D gene unclear. Trimming removed 5 bases from V and 4 bases from J, with 6 bases in between. The germline CDR1 and CDR2 sequences are SGHKS and YYEKEE (reference sequence). The CDR3 sequence is 11 residues long. This chain's CDR3 is CASRAAYGYTF. The CDR3 nucleotides are TGTGCCAGCAGGGCGGCCTATGGCTACACCTTC.

The chain employs TRBV7-9 and TRBJ2-2; perhaps TRBD2 as D (5 bases). The CDR3 has 17 residues. With 2 bases removed from V and 7 bases from J, the gap between germline ends came to 20 bases. Germline V gives CDR1 SEHNR, CDR2 FQNEAQ (reference sequence). CDR3 loop: CASSLTGSEVDGGELFF. Here the CDR3 DNA reads TGTGCCAGCAGCTTAACTGGTAGCGAAGTGGATGGCGGGGAGCTGTTTTTT.

This chain connects TRBV5-1 to TRBJ1-2, with D tentatively TRBD1 (6 bases). The CDR3 runs 13 residues. Trimming removed 2 bases at V and 6 bases at J, with 11 bases between. Germline V gives CDR1 SGHRS, CDR2 YFSETQ. The chain's CDR3 is CASSLSTGNGYTF. The CDR3 region has the DNA TGCGCCAGCAGCTTATCCACAGGGAATGGCTACACCTTC.

Details on this clone: One junction end disagrees with the germline gene, perhaps due to a read error. CDR3 sequence (DNA): TGTGCCCTCGGGAAGACAGGGGACAACACCGGGGAGCTGCTTTTT. Protein product: CALGKTGDNTGELLF. The J gene is TRBJ2-2, the V gene TRBV10-3; 8 positions match TRBD1. This CDR3 is built from 15 residues. Germline loops: CDR1 ENHRY, CDR2 SYGVKD.

The rearrangement links TRBV6-5 to TRBJ2-5; maybe TRBD1 (5 bases). Trimming left V 8 bases short and J 5 bases short, with 15 bases between. The germline V gene encodes CDR1 MNHEY and CDR2 SVGAGI. The CDR3 totals 13 residues. This CDR3 reads CASGWGTLETQYF. In DNA, the CDR3 is TGTGCCAGCGGTTGGGGCACGTTGGAGACCCAGTACTTC.

J is TRBJ1-1 and V is TRBV12-3 or TRBV12-4; no clear D gene. Trimming removed 0 bases at V and 11 bases at J, with 10 bases between. CDR3 length equals 12 residues. CDR3 sequence: CASSLASYVAFF. The CDR3 DNA sequence: TGTGCCAGCAGTTTAGCTAGTTATGTGGCTTTCTTT.

Here the CDR3 DNA reads TGTGCCAGCAGTGTGGGACTAGCGGGTTACAATGAGCAGTTCTTC. As protein: CASSVGLAGYNEQFF. The chain has TRBV2 and TRBJ2-1; TRBD2 aligns across 12 bases. This CDR3 has 15 residues. Germline assignment: CDR1 SNHLY and CDR2 FYNNEI. Losses at the gene ends were 4 bases for V and 4 bases for J; bases not matched to a gene: 2.

The V gene is TRBV5-1, the J gene TRBJ2-7, with TRBD1 matching 7 bases. Germline V gives CDR1 SGHRS, CDR2 YFSETQ. The CDR3 has 14 residues. V shed 4 bases, J shed 2 bases, and the junction held 6 bases outside the gene matches. The CDR3, as DNA: TGCGCCAGCAGCGGATCGGACAGGCCCTACGAGCAGTACTTC. Translated: CASSGSDRPYEQYF.